This TCR beta chain is drawn from a study of monozygotic twins with inflammatory bowel disease. Study results and limitations: TCRbeta diversity (inverse Simpson) was lower in IBD patients than in healthy co-twins. Limited statistical power may explain no repertoire similarity difference between concordant and discordant twins.

No DNA is given; TCRdb re-called the 5' RACE reads and lists each CDR3 protein once. The sample table sets out about 440,000 distinct CDR3 sequences. Without any T cell sorting, total RNA was isolated from whole blood. As concerns this clonotype: Its antigen is unknown.

Germline lookup yields CDR1 SGHVS and CDR2 FQNEAQ. This CDR3 is 13 amino acids long. The V and J genes are TRBV7-8 and TRBJ2-1. This sequence originates from a human donor with ulcerative colitis or Crohn's disease, or a healthy co-twin of an affected twin (not recorded which). The sample taken for sequencing was blood. CDR3 in amino acids: CASSLGVLEWQFF.